This entry features one TCR beta chain sequence. Germline V gene sequence: CDR1 WNHNN, CDR2 SYGVQD (reference sequence). The CDR3 is 16 residues long. Trimming took 3 bases from V and 0 from J, leaving 14 bases between them. The data are from a study of shared clonotypes between healthy human individuals. It was across several immunoSEQ plates that each subset's genomic DNA was evenly split. Clones were sequenced by immunoSEQ multiplex PCR, and TCRdb holds only the in-frame ones, with some missing. The table records 1 million to 1.3 million clones, about 84% of them present only once. Sequencing was performed on memory CD4+ T cells from PBMCs. Sample subset: CD45RA-negative fraction. The TCR comes from a man aged 18 to 29 in good health. Some clones in this sample may be carry-over from other donors' samples. V and J are TRBV10-1 and TRBJ1-1; D possibly corresponds to TRBD1 (6 bases). CDR3 in amino acids: CASSDGGGGVNTEAFF. The CDR3 DNA is TGCGCCAGCAGTGATGGTGGGGGCGGGGTGAACACTGAAGCTTTCTTT.